The T cell receptor (beta chain) described here comes from a study of T cell changes during pregnancy in multiple sclerosis. Some clones are missing from TCRdb's copy, which holds only in-frame ones; the method was immunoSEQ multiplex PCR. The sample has roughly 35,000 clones; around 92% are singletons. After removal of 4 bases from V and 7 bases from J, the junction contained 8 bases not matched to a gene. CDR1 and CDR2 (germline): LNHDA, SQIVND (reference sequence). The CDR3 runs to 14 residues. The receptor was derived from a female donor in good health, enrolled as a control in a pregnancy study. The rearrangement joins TRBV19 to TRBJ1-1; the match to TRBD1 covers 8 bases. Sequencing was performed on CD4+ T cells from peripheral blood mononuclear cells, taken in the third trimester of pregnancy. The CDR3, as DNA: TGTGCCAGTAGTACCCCGGGACAGGAGCTTGAAGCTTTCTTT. It encodes CASSTPGQELEAFF.